This TCR beta chain was captured in a study of blood T cell repertoires in COVID-19. Study-wide background: Samples came from the United States, Italy and Spain, spanning acute and convalescent COVID-19.

The data were produced by immunoSEQ multiplex PCR, yet TCRdb's version contains in-frame clones alone and is incomplete. The sample shows tens of thousands of clones, around 86% of them seen only once. Germline V CDR1 and CDR2: KGHSH, LQKENI. Trimming at V came to 6 bases and at J to 0 bases, leaving 12 bases not matched to a gene. This CDR3 is built from 17 residues. Material for sequencing was peripheral blood. The receptor was derived from a man in his fifties or sixties with acute or convalescent COVID-19. The V gene is TRBV18, the J gene TRBJ1-2; TRBD1 aligns across 8 bases. The CDR3 sequence is CASSPGQGSPTNYGYTF. CDR3 nucleotide sequence: TGTGCCAGCTCCCCTGGACAGGGATCCCCAACTAACTATGGCTACACCTTC. Variable domain in full (rest from reference TRBV18 and TRBJ1-2): NAGVMQNPRHLVRRRGQEARLRCSPMKGHSHVYWYRQLPEEGLKFMVYLQKENIIDESGMPKERFSAEFPKEGPSILRIQQVVRGDSAAYFCASSPGQGSPTNYGYTFGSGTRLTVV.